A single sample gave rise to the 22 T cell receptor beta chains below, sequenced in a study of blood T cell repertoires in COVID-19. This table comes from immunoSEQ multiplex PCR, and its TCRdb copy is limited to in-frame clones, with some not included. The data contain about 160,000 clones, approximately 92% of them singletons. Sequencing was carried out using peripheral blood. The origin of the receptors is a woman in her forties or fifties with acute or convalescent COVID-19.

CDR3 residues: CASSVGRLNTEAFF. CDR3 bases: TGCGCCAGCAGTGTGGGGAGACTGAACACTGAAGCTTTCTTT. V and J are TRBV10-1 and TRBJ1-1, with D unclear. The V and J ends lost 4 bases and 0 bases respectively, with 9 bases between them. CDR3 size: 14 residues. Per the germline V gene, CDR1 is WNHNN and CDR2 is SYGVQD (reference sequence).

This clone was counted once. This rearrangement joins TRBV6-5 to TRBJ2-7, with 11 positions matching TRBD1. The germline V gene has CDR1 MNHEY and CDR2 SVGAGI. V was pared by 4 bases and J by 6 bases, with 5 bases of the junction left unmatched. This CDR3 has 14 residues. CDR3 DNA sequence: TGTGCCAGCAGTTGGGGACAGGGGGACCCCGAGCAGTACTTC. This encodes CASSWGQGDPEQYF.

J is TRBJ1-1 and V is TRBV9, with a possible D match to TRBD1 (5 bases). Germline V lookup: CDR1 SGDLS, CDR2 YYNGEE. V lost 0 bases and J 0 bases, leaving 9 bases between the germline ends. The CDR3 extends over 15 amino acids. CDR3 region: CASSVGAGMNTEAFF. The CDR3 coding sequence is TGTGCCAGCAGCGTAGGGGCAGGGATGAACACTGAAGCTTTCTTT. Full variable domain (rest looked up from reference TRBV9 and TRBJ1-1): DSGVTQTPKHLITATGQRVTLRCSPRSGDLSVYWYQQSLDQGLQFLIQYYNGEERAKGNILERFSAQQFPDLHSELNLSSLELGDSALYFCASSVGAGMNTEAFFGQGTRLTVV.

The chain couples TRBV28 to TRBJ2-3; D perhaps matches TRBD2 (6 bases). V shed 6 bases and J shed 4 bases, with 14 bases lying between them. Germline assignment: CDR1 MDHEN and CDR2 SYDVKM. The CDR3 has 14 amino acids. CDR3: CASSQGGAPDTQYF. CDR3 nucleotide sequence: TGTGCCAGCAGCCAGGGAGGAGCCCCAGATACGCAGTATTTT.

Comments on this clone: The sample holds other DNA sequences that translate to the same CDR3. The chain combines TRBV3-1 (or the pseudogene TRBV3-2) with TRBJ2-2, with a possible D match to TRBD1 (6 bases). CDR3 length: 15 amino acids. V lost 4 bases to trimming and J lost 4 bases, with 13 bases between them. Per germline, CDR1 LGHDT and CDR2 YNNKEL (reference sequence). In DNA, the CDR3 is TGTGCCAGCAGCCCCCTGGAAGGGGGCACCGGGGAGCTGTTTTTT. This codes for CASSPLEGGTGELFF.

The genes are TRBV28 and TRBJ2-5; D is possibly TRBD1 (6 bases). Trimming stripped 4 bases from V and 1 base from J, with 7 bases between. The CDR3 is made up of 13 amino acids. CDR1 is MDHEN and CDR2 is SYDVKM in the germline V gene. The CDR3 sequence is CASSSGVQETQYF. The CDR3, as DNA: TGTGCCAGCAGTTCAGGGGTCCAAGAGACCCAGTACTTC.

The chain is built from TRBV28 and TRBJ2-2; no clear D gene. CDR3 length equals 20 residues. Trimming removed 4 bases from V and 1 base from J, with 25 bases in between. Germline V lookup: CDR1 MDHEN, CDR2 SYDVKM. For the CDR3, the DNA is TGTGCCAGCAGTTCAATCTGGATTTATTTAGGCAGCGAGAACACCGGGGAGCTGTTTTTT. Encoded protein: CASSSIWIYLGSENTGELFF.

J is TRBJ2-1 and V is TRBV28, with TRBD1 matching 7 bases. CDR3 length: 16 residues. Germline loops: CDR1 MDHEN, CDR2 SYDVKM. The V and J ends lost 4 bases and 4 bases, in that order; junction bases with no gene match: 10. The CDR3 DNA reads TGTGCCAGCAGTTCTCCGGGACAGCAATCTTACAATGAGCAGTTCTTC. Translating it yields CASSSPGQQSYNEQFF.

V is TRBV27 and J is TRBJ2-5; the match to TRBD2 covers 8 bases. The V gene end was trimmed by 6 bases and the J gene end by 5 bases; junction bases not matched to a gene: 5. Germline values: CDR1 MNHEY, CDR2 SMNVEV (reference sequence). This CDR3 spans 13 amino acids. The CDR3 loop reads CASRPTSVETQYF. The DNA for the CDR3 is TGTGCCAGCAGACCGACTAGCGTGGAGACCCAGTACTTC.

The chain carries TRBV7-3 and TRBJ1-6; 7 nucleotides match TRBD1. CDR1 and CDR2 (germline): SGHTA, FQGTGA. This CDR3 is 14 amino acids long. The junction had 4 bases not matched to a gene; V was cut back by 2 bases and J by 9 bases. DNA for the CDR3: TGTGCCAGCAGCTTACAGGGGGACGGTTCACCCCTCCACTTT. It codes for CASSLQGDGSPLHF.

The chain has TRBV10-3 and TRBJ1-6; D might be TRBD1 (5 bases). Trimming took off 1 base at V and 5 bases at J, with 9 bases between the two ends. Germline V gene sequence: CDR1 ENHRY, CDR2 SYGVKD. CDR3 length: 15 amino acids. In DNA, the CDR3 is TGTGCCATCAGTGAGTGGGGGGAAAATAATTCACCCCTCCACTTT. Encoded protein: CAISEWGENNSPLHF.

The chain uses TRBV10-2 and TRBJ2-6; possibly TRBD1 for D (6 bases). V was pared by 8 bases and J by 0 bases, with 8 bases between. The CDR3 runs 14 residues. Per germline, CDR1 WSHSY and CDR2 SAAADI. In nucleotides, the CDR3 is TGCGCCAGCGGACAGTCCTCTGGGGCCAACGTCCTGACTTTC. It translates to CASGQSSGANVLTF.

CDR3 protein: CASSSTGAGGYTF. CDR3 nucleotides: TGTGCCAGCAGCTCGACAGGGGCGGGTGGCTACACCTTC. The chain links TRBV7-2 to TRBJ1-2; 8 bases are a match to TRBD1. Germline CDR1 is SGHTA and CDR2 is FQGNSA. The CDR3 is 13 residues long. Trimming took 4 bases from V and 7 from J; bases not matched to a gene: 5.

This clone showed up just once. The V gene is TRBV3-1 (or the pseudogene TRBV3-2), the J gene TRBJ1-2; a weak D match, TRBD1 (6 bases). The CDR3 spans 16 residues. The ends were cut back, 5 bases at V and 3 bases at J, with 19 bases in the middle. Germline values: CDR1 LGHDT, CDR2 YNNKEL (reference sequence). DNA of the CDR3: TGTGCCAGCAGCTTAAGGGACACCCGCCGGGACTATGGCTACACCTTC. Translated: CASSLRDTRRDYGYTF.

This sequence joins TRBV19 and TRBJ1-5; D not certain. There are 15 residues in the CDR3. The germline gives CDR1 LNHDA, CDR2 SQIVND (reference sequence). Trimming removed 3 bases at V and 4 bases at J, with 13 bases between. The CDR3 region has the DNA TGTGCCAGTAGTATCGGAACAGATCTTAATCAGCCCCAGCATTTT. This encodes CASSIGTDLNQPQHF. Combining the CDR3 with reference TRBV19 and TRBJ1-5 gives the whole variable domain DGGITQSPKYLFRKEGQNVTLSCEQNLNHDAMYWYRQDPGQGLRLIYYSQIVNDFQKGDIAEGYSVSREKKESFPLTVTSAQKNPTAFYLCASSIGTDLNQPQHFGDGTRLSIL.

This chain uses TRBV28 with TRBJ1-1, with D hard to call. The CDR3 consists of 16 residues. V lost 3 bases to trimming and J lost 3 bases, with 17 bases between them. CDR1 and CDR2 from the germline V gene are MDHEN and SYDVKM. DNA of the CDR3: TGTGCCAGCAGTTTCTCCAGGTGGAGGGAGGACACTGAAGCTTTCTTT. This gives the protein CASSFSRWREDTEAFF.

As DNA, the CDR3 is TGCGCCAGCAGCCAAGATTTTCCGGGAGGAAATGAGCAGTTCTTC. It translates to CASSQDFPGGNEQFF. The rearrangement uses TRBV4-1 and TRBJ2-1, with 7 bases identical to TRBD2. The ends lost 0 bases at V and 7 bases at J; junction bases unmatched: 6. Per the germline V gene, CDR1 is MGHRA and CDR2 is YSYEKL. CDR3 length: 15 amino acids.

The J gene is TRBJ1-2, the V gene TRBV4-2; D unresolved. Germline CDR1 is LGHNA and CDR2 is YNFKEQ. The CDR3 has 15 amino acids. Trimming took off 3 bases at V and 4 bases at J, with 15 bases between the two ends. In DNA form, the CDR3 reads TGTGCCAGCAGCCATGACATTAACGGGATCTATGGCTACACCTTC. Encoded protein: CASSHDINGIYGYTF.

This chain links TRBV6-5 with TRBJ2-7; 7 bases are a match to TRBD1. The CDR3 length is 12 residues. Looked up from germline, CDR1 is MNHEY and CDR2 is SVGAGI. V was clipped by 4 bases and J by 12 bases; unmatched bases: 9. CDR3 in amino acids: CASSSPGGSGYF. The CDR3 nucleotides are TGTGCCAGCAGTTCCCCAGGGGGTTCAGGGTACTTC.

CDR3 DNA sequence: TGTGCCAGCAGTCGTCGACAGCTCTGGGAGACCCAGTACTTC. Translating it yields CASSRRQLWETQYF. The chain uses TRBV6-5 and TRBJ2-5, with a possible D match to TRBD1 (5 bases). V was shortened by 5 bases and J by 5 bases, with 15 bases between the two germline ends. The germline gives CDR1 MNHEY, CDR2 SVGAGI. This CDR3 has 14 amino acids.

This chain connects TRBV12-3 or TRBV12-4 to TRBJ2-7; 10 bases are a match to TRBD1. The CDR3 extends over 13 amino acids. V shed 5 bases and J 7 bases; nucleotides not matched to a gene: 5. The CDR3 is CASSRQGAGEQYF. In nucleotides, the CDR3 is TGTGCCAGCAGTCGACAGGGGGCGGGTGAGCAGTACTTC.

V usage is TRBV5-1 and J usage is TRBJ1-1, with 9 bases aligning to TRBD1. The length of the CDR3 is 14 residues. Germline V gene sequence: CDR1 SGHRS, CDR2 YFSETQ. J lost 5 bases, V lost 5 bases, and 7 bases had no gene match. The CDR3 nucleotides read TGCGCCAGCAGGGCGGACAGGGGTTTTACTGAAGCTTTCTTT. Translation: CASRADRGFTEAFF.